This T cell receptor (beta chain) is drawn from a study of control samples from healthy donors and cancer patients (dated by TCRdb to about 2020). From cysteine to phenylalanine, the CDR3 is 14 amino acids long. The read is trimmed to its CDR3 DNA, 42 bases read in frame from base 1. CDR1 and CDR2 are read off the germline V gene (reference sequence) as GTSNPN and SVGIG. V is pared back by 7 bases and J by 0 bases, with 14 bases lying between the germline termini. Regarding this clone: It lacks a known antigen. The input lacks base qualities; no much larger clone sits a single base away.

The library was generated by the immunoSEQ multiplex PCR assay. The table comes from immuneACCESS by way of TCRdb, which keeps in-frame sequences with V and J called. Part of the clones is missing from these tables; in studies checked, under half for an unresolved V gene and the rest for unknown reasons. The sample has 150,000 to 200,000 clones on record, about 93% of them singletons. The ten largest account for about 1.6% of the sample. Sequenced input: blood. Rearrangement joined TRBV30 to TRBJ2-3, with an unclear D gene assignment. The clonotype originates from a man between 18 and 29 years old in good health. The DNA reads TGTGCCTTCAGGTGGCAGGCTAGCACAGATACGCAGTATTTT. Its protein is CAFRWQASTDTQYF.